This entry describes one T cell receptor (beta chain). Its matching antigen is unknown. The CDR3 is made up of 13 amino acids. Per germline, CDR1 DFQATT and CDR2 SNEGSKA (reference sequence). This specimen belongs to a study of monozygotic twins with inflammatory bowel disease. Overall study results and limits: What may have added variability to patient repertoires is that immunosuppressive treatments differed. In these data, no single strong IBD-associated signal or clonotype received support.

Template switching added UMIs carrying a 6-nucleotide sample barcode. TCRdb reanalyzed the 5' RACE reads, giving one entry per CDR3 protein sequence and no DNA. This table lists under 150,000 distinct CDR3 sequences. Blood was collected, approximately 2.5 ml per donor. The receptor was derived from a human donor with ulcerative colitis or Crohn's disease, or a healthy co-twin of an affected twin (not recorded which). V gene TRBV20-1 combines with J gene TRBJ2-5; TCRdb's D call of TRBD2 is untestable without DNA. What was sequenced was blood. The CDR3 spells CSASPLARETQYF.